Each of the 21 T cell receptor beta chains below was sequenced from the same sample in a study of CD8+ T cells in alopecia areata. cDNA serving as the sequencing template came from extracted, reverse transcribed RNA. Only in-frame clones appear in the TCRdb table, and some are missing; sequencing was by immunoSEQ multiplex PCR. The repertoire holds over 150,000 clones, with 63% as singletons. Here the sequenced sample was CD4+ T cells sorted from blood, taken at week 0. Receptor source: a human donor with alopecia areata.

The J gene is TRBJ2-7, the V gene TRBV7-9; 7 nucleotides align to TRBD1. Per germline, CDR1 SEHNR and CDR2 FQNEAQ (reference sequence). Trimming cost V 7 bases and J 5 bases; bases outside gene matches: 8. This CDR3 has 13 amino acids. CDR3 bases: TGTGCCAGCATCAGACAGGGTGAGCACGAGCAGTACTTC. Its translation: CASIRQGEHEQYF. Full variable domain (outside the CDR3, taken from reference TRBV7-9 and TRBJ2-7): DTGVSQNPRHKITKRGQNVTFRCDPISEHNRLYWYRQTLGQGPEFLTYFQNEAQLEKSRLLSDRFSAERPKGSFSTLEIQRTEQGDSAMYLCASIRQGEHEQYFGPGTRLTVT.

This clone was seen only a few times. The genes are TRBV29-1 and TRBJ2-1, with 15 nucleotides matching TRBD2. The CDR3 is made up of 16 amino acids. Unmatched junction bases numbered 4, after V lost 1 base and J lost 6 bases. Germline V gene data show CDR1 as SQVTM and CDR2 as ANQGSEA. This chain's CDR3 is CSVEAAGLAGGNEQFF. The CDR3 nucleotides read TGCAGCGTTGAAGCCGCGGGACTAGCGGGGGGCAATGAGCAGTTCTTC.

This clone was observed a handful of times. The V call is TRBV6-6, the J call TRBJ1-2; 8 bases agree with TRBD1. Germline V gene data show CDR1 as MNHNY and CDR2 as SVGAGI (reference sequence). The junction had 6 bases not matched to a gene; V was cut back by 7 bases and J by 5 bases. CDR3 size: 13 residues. As DNA, the CDR3 is TGTGCCAGCACCACCGGGACAGGATATGGCTACACCTTC. Translation gives CASTTGTGYGYTF.

This clone has more than one count but fewer than ten. The chain joins TRBV29-1 to TRBJ1-1; no definite D call. CDR3 length: 13 amino acids. Germline assignment: CDR1 SQVTM and CDR2 ANQGSEA. V shed 8 bases and J shed 5 bases, with 18 bases lying between them. CDR3 sequence (DNA): TGCAGCTTATCCGCAGGCCTGGGGACTGAAGCTTTCTTT. Translation gives CSLSAGLGTEAFF.

This chain uses TRBV7-8 with TRBJ1-1, with TRBD1 matching 9 bases. The V gene's germline CDR1 is SGHVS and CDR2 FQNEAQ. J gave up 2 bases and V 5 bases, and 3 bases lay outside the gene matches. This CDR3 spans 14 amino acids. The CDR3 here is CASSQQGANTEAFF. In DNA form, the CDR3 reads TGTGCCAGCAGCCAACAGGGGGCTAACACTGAAGCTTTCTTT.

The chain links TRBV4-1 to TRBJ2-7; tentatively, D is TRBD1 (5 bases). Germline CDR1 MGHRA, CDR2 YSYEKL. V shed 0 bases and J shed 5 bases, with 8 bases lying between them. This CDR3 region has 13 residues. The CDR3 DNA reads TGCGCCAGCAGCCAAGATGGCAGGGACGAGCAGTACTTC. It yields the protein CASSQDGRDEQYF.

The V and J genes are TRBV7-2 and TRBJ2-7; D gene uncertain. V lost 2 bases to trimming and J lost 6 bases, with 8 bases between them. Germline CDR1 and CDR2: SGHTA and FQGNSA. The CDR3 extends over 12 amino acids. The CDR3: CASSLTSVEQYF. The CDR3 coding sequence is TGTGCCAGCAGCTTAACCAGCGTCGAGCAGTACTTC.

This chain connects TRBV11-2 to TRBJ2-1, with a weak D call TRBD2 (6 bases). The germline V gene encodes CDR1 SGHAT and CDR2 FQNNGV. This CDR3 contains 14 residues. V lost 5 bases and J 9 bases, leaving 17 bases between the germline ends. This CDR3 reads CASSPPPGAGEQFF. The CDR3 DNA sequence: TGTGCCAGCAGCCCACCTCCGGGAGCTGGTGAGCAGTTCTTC.

The chain uses TRBV2 and TRBJ1-1; tentatively, D is TRBD1 (5 bases). Per the germline V gene, CDR1 is SNHLY and CDR2 is FYNNEI. Trimming left V 10 bases short and J 4 bases short, with 16 bases between. This CDR3 region has 13 residues. Written as DNA, the CDR3 is TGTGCCACAAGACAGACCTCGGGCACTGAAGCTTTCTTT. Its translation: CATRQTSGTEAFF. The full variable domain, with the rest looked up from reference TRBV2 and TRBJ1-1, is EPEVTQTPSHQVTQMGQEVILRCVPISNHLYFYWYRQILGQKVEFLVSFYNNEISEKSEIFDDQFSVERPDGSNFTLKIRSTKLEDSAMYFCATRQTSGTEAFFGQGTRLTVV.

The chain recombines TRBV30 with TRBJ2-3; no definite D call. CDR1 is GTSNPN and CDR2 is SVGIG in the germline V gene (reference sequence). V shed 4 bases and J shed 2 bases, with 7 bases lying between them. This CDR3 is 12 amino acids long. CDR3 residues: CAWNGVTDTQYF. The CDR3, as DNA: TGTGCCTGGAATGGAGTCACAGATACGCAGTATTTT.

This clone was observed a handful of times. J is TRBJ2-7 and V is TRBV7-2; 9 bases line up with TRBD2. J was trimmed by 9 bases and V by 5 bases; bases with no gene match: 14. Germline V gives CDR1 SGHTA, CDR2 FQGNSA. There are 15 residues in the CDR3. Here the CDR3 DNA reads TGTGCCAGCAGCCCGAGCCGCGGGAGGGGGCATAGGCAGTACTTC. Residues: CASSPSRGRGHRQYF.

The V call is TRBV7-2, the J call TRBJ2-1; D is unclear. The CDR3 has 11 amino acids. Germline V CDR1 and CDR2: SGHTA, FQGNSA. V lost 5 bases, J lost 10 bases, and 9 bases lay in between. Written as DNA, the CDR3 is TGTGCCAGCAGCGGAGCGAGGGAGCAGTTCTTC. Encoded protein: CASSGAREQFF.

This sequence joins TRBV20-1 and TRBJ2-3; D gene ambiguous. The germline V and J ends were trimmed by 7 bases and 3 bases, with 5 bases remaining between them. The germline gives CDR1 DFQATT, CDR2 SNEGSKA (reference sequence). The CDR3 spans 10 residues. The CDR3 loop is CSVRTDTQYF. The CDR3 DNA reads TGCAGTGTCAGAACAGATACGCAGTATTTT.

The chain employs TRBV19 and TRBJ2-7; tentatively, D is TRBD2 (5 bases). The V gene lost 1 base and the J gene lost 6 bases, with 7 bases spanning the gap. CDR1 LNHDA and CDR2 SQIVND come from the germline V gene (reference sequence). This CDR3 comprises 12 residues. The CDR3 region is CASSIARGEQYF. CDR3 coding DNA: TGTGCCAGTAGTATAGCCCGGGGCGAGCAGTACTTC.

The chain recombines TRBV6-1 with TRBJ1-2; a weak D match, TRBD1 (5 bases). CDR1 and CDR2 from the germline V gene are MNHNS and SASEGT. The CDR3 covers 15 residues. V was pared by 6 bases and J by 1 base, with 15 bases between. The CDR3 sequence: CASRLLTENNYGYTF. CDR3 sequence (DNA): TGTGCCAGCAGGCTCCTGACAGAAAATAACTATGGCTACACCTTC.

This sequence joins TRBV7-2 and TRBJ2-2; D remains ambiguous. CDR1 and CDR2 (germline): SGHTA, FQGNSA. This CDR3 is 13 amino acids long. V was clipped by 5 bases and J by 5 bases, with 9 bases between them. The CDR3: CASSRLLTGELFF. The CDR3 nucleotides read TGTGCCAGCAGCCGGCTTTTGACCGGGGAGCTGTTTTTT.

This clone was seen at least ten times. The V and J genes are TRBV6-1 and TRBJ1-5; the match to TRBD1 covers 8 bases. CDR3 size: 15 residues. V lost 4 bases, J lost 2 bases, and 4 bases stayed unmatched. Germline V lookup: CDR1 MNHNS, CDR2 SASEGT. CDR3 amino acids: CASSAKTGGNQPQHF. Here the CDR3 DNA reads TGTGCCAGCAGTGCCAAGACAGGGGGCAATCAGCCCCAGCATTTT.

The chain links TRBV5-6 to TRBJ1-1; 9 nucleotides match TRBD1. Germline-derived CDR1 and CDR2 are SGHDT and YYEEEE. V gave up 5 bases and J gave up 4 bases; unmatched junction bases: 9. The CDR3 totals 15 residues. This CDR3 reads CASRFVGTGSTEAFF. CDR3 nucleotide sequence: TGTGCCAGCAGGTTTGTGGGGACAGGGTCCACTGAAGCTTTCTTT.

The chain has TRBV27 and TRBJ1-1; D unresolved. The CDR3 is made up of 13 amino acids. V dropped 3 bases and J dropped 5 bases, with 10 bases sitting between them. Germline lookup yields CDR1 MNHEY and CDR2 SMNVEV (reference sequence). Here the CDR3 DNA reads TGTGCCAGCAGTTTCCGGGAAGCGACTGAAGCTTTCTTT. It translates to CASSFREATEAFF.

This clone has ten or more counts. The J gene is TRBJ2-5, the V gene TRBV7-7; D is unclear. The CDR3 consists of 14 residues. The ends were cut back, 0 bases at V and 4 bases at J, with 9 bases in the middle. The germline V gene has CDR1 SSHAT and CDR2 FNYEAQ (reference sequence). CDR3 protein: CASSLAPFGETQYF. The CDR3 nucleotides read TGTGCCAGCAGCTTAGCTCCCTTTGGAGAGACCCAGTACTTC. The full variable domain, rest sourced from reference TRBV7-7 and TRBJ2-5, is GAGVSQSPRYKVTKRGQDVTLRCDPISSHATLYWYQQALGQGPEFLTYFNYEAQPDKSGLPSDRFSAERPEGSISTLTIQRTEQRDSAMYRCASSLAPFGETQYFGPGTRLLVL.

This clone was seen once. The chain couples TRBV11-1 to TRBJ1-2, with D possibly matching TRBD1 (6 bases). This CDR3 region has 16 residues. The V and J ends lost 2 bases and 7 bases respectively, with 20 bases between them. CDR1 is SGHAT and CDR2 is FQDESV in the germline V gene (reference sequence). CDR3 DNA sequence: TGTGCCAGCAGCTTATTTCCGGGGGCAGATGTCGGTGGCTACACCTTC. Translation: CASSLFPGADVGGYTF.